This TCR beta chain stems from a study of CD8 T cells in Susac syndrome (dated by TCRdb to between 2018 and 2020). Some background on the complete study: The study used repertoire sequencing to test whether antigen drove CD8+ T cell activation and differentiation in Susac syndrome.

RNA was extracted using the RNeasy kit, and roughly 0.5 to 1 microgram was reverse transcribed with random hexamers. The immunoSEQ multiplex PCR assay, covering 54 Vbeta and 13 Jbeta segments, was used to amplify TCR beta CDR3 regions. PCR amplification bias was corrected using a synthetic template baseline for primer optimization and computational correction. Turning to the authors' computational methods: Reads were annotated to V, D and J genes per IMGT and analyzed with immunoSEQ Analyzer, keeping only productive sequences. Clonality was calculated as one minus the Shannon entropy normalized by log2 of the number of productive unique sequences. Public and private clones were assessed among the 100 most prevalent clones of each patient and control. Clones were defined as Susac-specific if absent from the healthy and MS cohorts, from under 1,200 published viral clones and from other ImmuneACCESS disease sequences. Starting from the raw public reads, TCRdb applied fastp trimming at Q25, assembled clones with MiXCR and retained in-frame beta chains. Rows are combined by CDR3 protein, so each entry shows the most common genes and DNA. It is TCRdb's table, rather than the study itself, that gives the V and J calls and clone size. This sample has roughly 170,000 distinct CDR3 sequences in its table, and approximately 93% of those were observed once. The leading ten clones occupy 0.09% to 0.095% of the sample.

V is clipped by 4 bases and J by 6 bases, and the sequence between their germline boundaries is 8 bases long. The cysteine opens and the phenylalanine closes a CDR3 of 12 amino acids. The read is trimmed to its CDR3 DNA, 36 bases read in frame from base 1. CDR1 and CDR2, per the germline V gene (reference sequence), are LGHDT and YNNKEL. Overall study results and their limits: The TCR sequencing and HLA analysis was acknowledged to have included a relatively small number of individuals.

Peripheral blood CD8+ and CD4+ T cells from healthy donors, Susac syndrome patients and multiple sclerosis patients were profiled using high-throughput TCR beta sequencing. The multiple sclerosis controls were treatment-naive patients whose relapsing-remitting disease, either stable or active, fulfilled the revised McDonald criteria. Bulk CD8+ and CD4+ T cells were purified by magnetic negative isolation, while CD8+ TEMRA cells were enriched using FACS. Blood was drawn into EDTA tubes, processed within 24 hours, and PBMCs were isolated by density gradient centrifugation. PBMCs destined for TCR sequencing were cryopreserved in liquid nitrogen and later thawed in a 37 °C water bath. Purity of sorted or isolated CD4+, CD8+ and CD8+ TEMRA cells was at least 90%. With regard to this clonotype: No antigen is known for it. It has no much larger one-base neighbor in the sample; base qualities were not kept.

The chain joins TRBV3-1 to TRBJ2-3, with an unclear D gene assignment. The source is a human donor with multiple sclerosis. Sequenced sample: CD4+ T cells from PBMCs. The DNA is TGTGCCAGCAGCCTCGGTCAGGATACGCAGTATTTT. The encoded protein is CASSLGQDTQYF.